These T cell receptor beta chains were read from a single sample in a study of human T cells and chemical hapten exposure. TCRdb passed the RACE reads through MiXCR, listing each CDR3 protein once. Altogether some 400,000 distinct CDR3 sequences are present, about 4.8% being singletons, with the ten largest covering over 2%. The starting material was whole blood, obtained in connection with sensitization to the hapten diphenylcyclopropenone (DPC). These receptors originate from a woman between 45 and 60 years old with alopecia areata. Some clones in this sample may be carry-over from other donors' samples. The CDR3 runs from the conserved cysteine through the conserved F or W. A D gene is named only where the DNA matches it firmly. Some rows mark clone size as missing; the rest say once, few, many or name a class of expanded clone.

>TRBV29-1|.|TRBJ2-3|few
CSVAITDTQYF
TGCAGCGTAGCCATAACAGATACGCAGTATTTT
>TRBV7-8|.|TRBJ1-4|few
CASSRSDGVGKLFF
TGTGCCAGCAGCCGATCCGACGGGGTAGGAAAACTGTTTTTT
>TRBV2|.|TRBJ2-1|few
CASIIDNEQFF
TGTGCCAGCATTATCGACAATGAGCAGTTCTTC
>TRBV3-1|.|TRBJ2-2|.
CASSQDEEGHTGELFF
TGTGCCAGCAGCCAAGATGAGGAGGGACACACCGGGGAGCTGTTTTTT
>TRBV4-2|.|TRBJ2-4|.
CASSQGSPSVAKNIQYF
TGTGCCAGCAGCCAAGGGTCACCATCAGTAGCCAAAAACATTCAGTACTTC
>TRBV29-1|TRBD1|TRBJ1-5|few
CSVAGQTNQPQHF
TGCAGCGTCGCGGGACAGACCAATCAGCCCCAGCATTTT
>TRBV12-3/TRBV12-4|.|TRBJ1-1|few
CASSPTTTGGAFF
TGTGCCAGCAGTCCTACAACGACAGGAGGGGCTTTCTTT
>TRBV10-3|.|TRBJ2-3|many
CAISDTDTQYF
TGTGCCATCAGTGACACAGATACGCAGTATTTT
>TRBV9|TRBD2|TRBJ2-2|few
CASSEWPGTSGNTGELFF
TGTGCCAGCAGCGAGTGGCCCGGGACTAGCGGCAACACCGGGGAGCTGTTTTTT
>TRBV27|TRBD2|TRBJ2-3|many
CASPDVAGGPCTQYF
TGTGCCAGCCCAGACGTAGCGGGAGGGCCGTGTACGCAGTATTTT
>TRBV30|.|TRBJ1-2|few
CAWSAGRGTNYGYTF
TGTGCCTGGAGCGCCGGGCGGGGAACTAACTATGGCTACACCTTC
>TRBV6-5|TRBD1|TRBJ1-4|many
CASSRRTGWGEKLFF
TGTGCCAGCAGTCGACGGACAGGATGGGGTGAAAAACTGTTTTTT
>TRBV6-5|.|TRBJ2-1|many
CASSPAYEQFF
TGTGCCAGCAGCCCAGCCTATGAGCAGTTCTTC
>TRBV20-1|.|TRBJ1-1|few
CSASSPAEAFF
TGCAGTGCTAGCTCCCCTGCTGAAGCTTTCTTT
>TRBV29-1|.|TRBJ2-1|many
CSVEARGNEQFF
TGCAGCGTTGAAGCTAGGGGAAATGAGCAGTTCTTC
>TRBV21-1|.|TRBJ1-2|many
CASGAGSDYGYTF
TGTGCCAGCGGGGCAGGGTCCGACTATGGCTACACCTTC
>TRBV7-9|TRBD2|TRBJ2-1|many
CASSSRLAGGNEQFF
TGTGCCAGCAGCTCCCGACTAGCGGGGGGTAATGAGCAGTTCTTC
>TRBV6-5|TRBD1|TRBJ1-1|few
CASSYGQDAFF
TGTGCCAGCAGTTATGGACAGGATGCTTTCTTT
>TRBV29-1|.|TRBJ2-5|many
CSVSSQGRVETQYF
TGCAGCGTCAGCTCCCAGGGTAGAGTGGAGACCCAGTACTTC
>TRBV29-1|.|TRBJ2-4|many
CSVEQLPENIQYF
TGCAGCGTTGAGCAACTTCCAGAAAACATTCAGTACTTC
>TRBV12-3/TRBV12-4|.|TRBJ2-3|many
CASSGPTDTQYF
TGTGCCAGCAGCGGTCCCACAGATACGCAGTATTTT
>TRBV5-1|.|TRBJ2-2|many
CASSFANTGELFF
TGCGCCAGCAGCTTTGCTAACACCGGGGAGCTGTTTTTT
>TRBV28|.|TRBJ1-5|many
CASSPMTPGNQPQHF
TGTGCCAGCAGTCCCATGACCCCCGGGAATCAGCCCCAGCATTTT
>TRBV5-1|.|TRBJ2-5|many
CASTPDRPRETQYF
TGCGCCAGCACTCCGGATAGGCCCAGAGAGACCCAGTACTTC
>TRBV2|.|TRBJ2-4|few
CASSPERAVAKNIQYF
TGTGCCAGCAGTCCCGAGAGGGCAGTAGCCAAAAACATTCAGTACTTC
>TRBV6-2/TRBV6-3|.|TRBJ2-3|few
CASSHNPDTQYF
TGTGCCAGCAGCCACAACCCAGATACGCAGTATTTT
>TRBV6-2/TRBV6-3|.|TRBJ1-5|many
CASSYMRGHQPQHF
TGTGCCAGCAGTTACATGAGGGGCCATCAGCCCCAGCATTTT
>TRBV9|.|TRBJ1-1|many
CASNKDRDTEAFF
TGTGCCAGCAACAAGGACCGGGACACTGAAGCTTTCTTT
>TRBV7-3|TRBD1|TRBJ1-1|many
CASSGQAGTEAFF
TGTGCCAGCAGTGGACAGGCGGGGACTGAAGCTTTCTTT
>TRBV6-6|.|TRBJ2-4|few
CASNSGIAKNIQYF
TGTGCCAGCAATTCCGGTATAGCCAAAAACATTCAGTACTTC
>TRBV29-1|TRBD1|TRBJ2-4|many
CSVSRDSANIQYF
TGCAGCGTTTCCCGGGACAGCGCAAACATTCAGTACTTC
>TRBV6-1|TRBD1|TRBJ2-7|many
CASSEADRGYEQYF
TGTGCCAGCAGTGAAGCTGACAGGGGATACGAGCAGTACTTC
>TRBV4-3|TRBD1|TRBJ1-6|many
CASSLNRGGSPLHF
TGCGCCAGCAGCCTTAACAGGGGGGGTTCACCCCTCCACTTT
>TRBV5-1|TRBD1|TRBJ1-6|.
CASRSDRVNSPLHF
TGCGCCAGCAGATCGGACAGGGTTAATTCACCCCTCCACTTT
>TRBV7-9|.|TRBJ1-5|.
CASSFAEQPQHF
TGTGCCAGCAGCTTCGCGGAGCAGCCCCAGCATTTT
>TRBV5-4|.|TRBJ1-1|.
CASSLGSRETTEAFF
TGTGCCAGCAGCTTGGGATCGAGGGAGACCACTGAAGCTTTCTTT
>TRBV12-3/TRBV12-4|.|TRBJ1-2|many
CASSQGSGYTF
TGTGCCAGCAGCCAGGGGAGTGGCTACACCTTC
>TRBV15|TRBD2|TRBJ2-1|many
CATSRVQAGGLYNEQFF
TGTGCCACCAGCAGAGTCCAAGCGGGGGGTCTCTACAATGAGCAGTTCTTC
>TRBV7-3|.|TRBJ2-1|few
CASSSPTSFDEQFF
TGTGCCAGCAGCTCGCCGACTAGTTTTGATGAGCAGTTCTTC
>TRBV5-4|TRBD1|TRBJ1-2|many
CASSLDRGHSSGYTF
TGTGCCAGCAGCTTGGACAGGGGGCATTCGAGCGGCTACACCTTC
>TRBV7-2|.|TRBJ2-3|many
CASSLARREFQYF
TGTGCCAGCAGCTTAGCGCGCAGGGAATTTCAGTATTTT
>TRBV20-1|.|TRBJ2-3|.
CSAPRGSITDTQYF
TGCAGTGCCCCCCGGGGTAGCATAACAGATACGCAGTATTTT
>TRBV4-3|TRBD1|TRBJ1-3|many
CASSQGTGAENTIYF
TGCGCCAGCAGCCAAGGAACAGGGGCTGAAAACACCATATATTTT
>TRBV27|.|TRBJ1-2|.
CASSSYSLRGYTF
TGTGCCAGCAGTTCATACTCATTACGTGGCTACACCTTC
>TRBV3-1|.|TRBJ2-1|many
CASSHRAKGYNEQFF
TGTGCCAGCAGCCACCGGGCTAAGGGCTACAATGAGCAGTTCTTC
>TRBV12-3/TRBV12-4|.|TRBJ2-6|many
CASSLGGRRANVLTF
TGTGCCAGCAGTTTGGGGGGGCGCAGGGCCAACGTCCTGACTTTC
>TRBV19|.|TRBJ1-5|few
CASSRGHSQHF
TGTGCCAGTAGTAGGGGCCATTCCCAGCATTTT
>TRBV7-2|.|TRBJ1-2|few
CASTPGGANYGYTF
TGTGCCAGCACCCCAGGAGGAGCTAACTATGGCTACACCTTC
>TRBV3-1|.|TRBJ2-6|many
CASSQGYGANVLTF
TGTGCCAGCAGCCAAGGATATGGGGCCAACGTCCTGACTTTC
>TRBV18|.|TRBJ1-3|many
CASSPVQSSGNTIYF
TGTGCCAGCTCACCTGTACAGTCCTCTGGAAACACCATATATTTT
>TRBV5-1|.|TRBJ1-1|many
CASSLGHGKNTEAFF
TGCGCCAGCAGCTTGGGGCACGGTAAGAACACTGAAGCTTTCTTT
>TRBV10-3|.|TRBJ1-1|many
CAIRPRGREYTEAFF
TGTGCCATCAGGCCCAGGGGAAGGGAATACACTGAAGCTTTCTTT
>TRBV7-9|.|TRBJ2-1|few
CASSIDNEQFF
TGTGCCAGCAGCATCGACAATGAGCAGTTCTTC
>TRBV5-1|TRBD2|TRBJ2-1|many
CASAPPGASGSNEQFF
TGCGCCAGCGCACCTCCTGGGGCTAGCGGGAGTAATGAGCAGTTCTTC